This TCR beta chain is from a study of regulatory T cells in long-lasting Graves disease. Documented time point: persistent/refractory GD, antithyroid drugs over 5 years with positive TRAb. The TCR library was made from RNA that had been extracted from PBMCs in TRIzol. Construction of TCR beta libraries relied on iRepertoire HTBI primers and on Arm-PCR targeting CDR3 regions. Each CDR3 protein gets one entry after TCRdb re-called the multiplex PCR reads with MiXCR. Seen here are 400,000 to 500,000 distinct CDR3 sequences, roughly 23% observed once, and the top ten hold under 15%. Between the trimmed V and J ends, which lost 5 bases and 1 base, there was a span of 20 bases. Germline CDR1 DFQATT, CDR2 SNEGSKA (reference sequence). There are 16 residues in the CDR3.

V gene TRBV20-1 combines with J gene TRBJ1-1; D is perhaps TRBD1 (6 bases). This receptor was obtained from a female donor with Graves disease. The material was peripheral blood mononuclear cells (PBMCs), obtained when the disease was refractory, from a patient treated with antithyroid drugs. The CDR3 here is CSAGPVWGQENTEAFF. The CDR3 coding sequence is TGCAGTGCTGGCCCAGTGTGGGGGCAGGAGAACACTGAAGCTTTCTTT.